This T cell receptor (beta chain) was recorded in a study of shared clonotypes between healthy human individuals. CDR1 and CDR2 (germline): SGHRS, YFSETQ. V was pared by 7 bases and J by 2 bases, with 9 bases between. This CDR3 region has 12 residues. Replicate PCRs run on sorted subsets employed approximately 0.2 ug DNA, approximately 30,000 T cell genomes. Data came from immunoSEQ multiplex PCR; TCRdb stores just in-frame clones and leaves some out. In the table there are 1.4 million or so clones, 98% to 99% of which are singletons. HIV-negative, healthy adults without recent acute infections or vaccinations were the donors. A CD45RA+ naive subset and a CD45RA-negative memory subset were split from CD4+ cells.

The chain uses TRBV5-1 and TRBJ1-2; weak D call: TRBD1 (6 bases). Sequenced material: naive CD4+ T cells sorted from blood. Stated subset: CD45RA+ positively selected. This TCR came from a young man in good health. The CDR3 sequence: CASVDSNYGYTF. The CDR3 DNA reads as TGCGCCAGCGTGGACAGCAACTATGGCTACACCTTC.